The 26 T cell receptor beta chains in this list originate from one sample, sequenced in a study of spatial heterogeneity in lung cancer. Time point: sample taken at primary tumor resection. MiXCR, applied by TCRdb to the 5' RACE reads, yields one record per CDR3 protein. The sample lists about 6,200 distinct CDR3 sequences; about 20% were seen once. The sequenced sample was normal lung tissue next to the tumor, obtained at surgery. These receptors all stem from a male donor with early-stage non-small cell lung cancer.

By its share, this clonotype is medium-sized. The chain joins TRBV6-5 to TRBJ2-7; possibly TRBD1 for D (6 bases). Germline V gene data show CDR1 as MNHEY and CDR2 as SVGAGI. The germline V and J ends were trimmed by 2 bases and 5 bases, with 16 bases remaining between them. This CDR3 comprises 15 residues. CDR3 nucleotides: TGTGCCAGCAGTTACCGGACAGCCCAAGCCCACGAGCAGTACTTC. Amino acid sequence: CASSYRTAQAHEQYF.

This clonotype is medium-sized. The gene calls are TRBV6-5 and TRBJ2-7; D gene ambiguous. CDR1 MNHEY and CDR2 SVGAGI come from the germline V gene. The CDR3 contains 15 residues. Trimming took off 2 bases at V and 6 bases at J, with 17 bases between the two ends. DNA for the CDR3: TGTGCCAGCAGTTACGATTCTAGTCCGGGCACCGAGCAGTACTTC. As protein: CASSYDSSPGTEQYF.

This clonotype is termed medium-sized. The chain joins TRBV12-3 or TRBV12-4 to TRBJ1-1; 9 nucleotides line up with TRBD1. This CDR3 region has 13 residues. The trim removed 7 bases at V and 5 bases at J, leaving 5 bases unmatched. CDR3 coding DNA: TGTGCCAGCACCCGGACAGGGGTAACTGAAGCTTTCTTT. This codes for CASTRTGVTEAFF.

This clonotype is deemed large. The chain is built from TRBV12-3 or TRBV12-4 and TRBJ2-1; no clear D. V was shortened by 1 base and J by 10 bases, with 5 bases between the two germline ends. The CDR3 totals 11 residues. The CDR3 reads CASSLGVEQFF. Written as DNA, the CDR3 is TGTGCCAGCAGTTTAGGTGTAGAGCAGTTCTTC.

Within the sample, this clonotype is medium-sized. This chain joins TRBV5-6 and TRBJ1-1; D perhaps matches TRBD1 (6 bases). The V and J ends lost 0 bases and 3 bases respectively, with 27 bases between them. The CDR3 totals 20 residues. Per germline, CDR1 SGHDT and CDR2 YYEEEE. The CDR3 spells CASSLGIPTPNGGLDTEAFF. For the CDR3, the DNA is TGTGCCAGCAGCTTGGGGATTCCAACCCCAAACGGGGGCCTGGACACTGAAGCTTTCTTT.

This clonotype was observed a handful of times. The DNA for the CDR3 is TGTGCCAGCAGCCCAGGGCAACAAAACAATGAGCAGTTCTTC. It is translated as CASSPGQQNNEQFF. This sequence joins TRBV7-3 and TRBJ2-1, with D maybe TRBD1 (5 bases). Per germline, CDR1 SGHTA and CDR2 FQGTGA. Deletions cut 5 bases from V and 5 bases from J, with 13 bases between. This CDR3 has 14 residues.

This rearrangement joins TRBV30 to TRBJ2-1; 10 bases fit TRBD2. V was clipped by 4 bases and J by 8 bases; unmatched bases: 8. Germline lookup yields CDR1 GTSNPN and CDR2 SVGIG (reference sequence). The CDR3 runs to 14 residues. The CDR3 coding sequence is TGTGCCTGGATTCTAGCGGGAGAGGAAGATGAGCAGTTCTTC. This encodes CAWILAGEEDEQFF.

This clonotype is categorized as medium-sized. The V and J genes are TRBV5-1 and TRBJ1-1; D ambiguous. V dropped 0 bases and J dropped 0 bases, with 6 bases sitting between them. The germline CDR1 and CDR2 sequences are SGHRS and YFSETQ. This CDR3 comprises 14 residues. The DNA for the CDR3 is TGCGCCAGCAGCTTGGGGGATTTGAACACTGAAGCTTTCTTT. It yields the protein CASSLGDLNTEAFF.

Judged by abundance, this clonotype is medium-sized. This chain links TRBV28 with TRBJ2-1; 12 positions match TRBD2. The CDR3 contains 14 residues. Trimming cost V 6 bases and J 5 bases; bases outside gene matches: 2. Germline CDR1 MDHEN, CDR2 SYDVKM. CDR3 amino acids: CASRRLAGDNEQFF. CDR3 DNA: TGTGCCAGCAGGCGACTAGCGGGAGACAATGAGCAGTTCTTC.

This chain uses TRBV5-6 with TRBJ2-2; D perhaps matches TRBD2 (6 bases). The V and J ends lost 1 base and 5 bases respectively, with 18 bases between them. Germline V gene sequence: CDR1 SGHDT, CDR2 YYEEEE. The CDR3 has 17 amino acids. This CDR3 reads CASSLSPPRELTGELFF. CDR3 DNA: TGTGCCAGCAGCTTGTCGCCCCCCCGGGAGCTTACCGGGGAGCTGTTTTTT. Drawing the rest from reference TRBV5-6 and TRBJ2-2, the complete variable domain is DAGVTQSPTHLIKTRGQQVTLRCSPKSGHDTVSWYQQALGQGPQFIFQYYEEEERQRGNFPDRFSGHQFPNYSSELNVNALLLGDSALYLCASSLSPPRELTGELFFGEGSRLTVL.

This clonotype qualifies as medium-sized. The J gene is TRBJ2-2, the V gene TRBV24-1; perhaps TRBD1 as D (6 bases). V dropped 4 bases and J dropped 6 bases, with 17 bases sitting between them. CDR1 KGHDR and CDR2 SFDVKD come from the germline V gene. This CDR3 comprises 16 residues. Written as DNA, the CDR3 is TGTGCCACCAGTGACTCCGACAGGCCGCCTTCCGGGGAGCTGTTTTTT. This translates into CATSDSDRPPSGELFF.

The rearrangement links TRBV6-2 or TRBV6-3 to TRBJ1-2; tentatively, D is TRBD1 (6 bases). Germline V CDR1 and CDR2: MNHEY, SVGEGT. The germline V and J ends were trimmed by 2 bases and 6 bases, with 25 bases remaining between them. The CDR3 is made up of 18 amino acids. The CDR3 sequence is CASSYRTRQAIPVNGYTF. The CDR3 DNA reads TGTGCCAGCAGTTACCGAACTCGACAGGCTATCCCGGTGAATGGCTACACCTTC.

This clonotype was seen only a few times. The gene calls are TRBV6-5 and TRBJ2-5; 8 bases align to TRBD1. The V segment lost 8 bases and the J segment 4 bases; nucleotides outside the gene matches: 3. The CDR3 length is 12 residues. The germline V gene encodes CDR1 MNHEY and CDR2 SVGAGI. CDR3 sequence: CASQGAGETQYF. The DNA for the CDR3 is TGTGCCAGCCAGGGGGCGGGAGAGACCCAGTACTTC.

The chain couples TRBV7-9 to TRBJ2-1, with D uncertain. Germline V gene data show CDR1 as SEHNR and CDR2 as FQNEAQ (reference sequence). Trimming removed 1 base at V and 10 bases at J, with 8 bases between. The length of the CDR3 is 12 residues. The CDR3 coding sequence is TGTGCCAGCAGCTTAGTGTTGTACGAGCAGTTCTTC. It translates to CASSLVLYEQFF.

In this sample, this clonotype turned up a few times. This sequence joins TRBV7-8 and TRBJ2-1; the D is unclear. This CDR3 is built from 11 residues. Germline loops: CDR1 SGHVS, CDR2 FQNEAQ. V was pared by 5 bases and J by 9 bases, with 8 bases between. The CDR3 spells CASSLLLEQFF. The CDR3 DNA sequence: TGTGCCAGCAGCCTACTTCTTGAGCAGTTCTTC.

This clonotype is medium-sized within its sample. J is TRBJ2-1 and V is TRBV5-4; TRBD1 is a possible D gene (5 bases). CDR1 and CDR2 (germline): SGHNT, YYREEE (reference sequence). This CDR3 has 17 residues. V gave up 2 bases and J gave up 4 bases, with 19 bases separating them. The CDR3 DNA follows: TGTGCCAGCAGCTTAATGGTTAGGGGCTCCGGGTACAATGAGCAGTTCTTC. Its protein product is CASSLMVRGSGYNEQFF.

The rearrangement joins TRBV9 to TRBJ2-3; 14 positions agree with TRBD2. Germline-derived CDR1 and CDR2 are SGDLS and YYNGEE. J lost 0 bases, V lost 2 bases, and 5 bases had no gene match. This CDR3 comprises 18 residues. CDR3 DNA sequence: TGTGCCAGCAGCGTCGGGACTAGCGGGAGACCGAGCACAGATACGCAGTATTTT. It encodes CASSVGTSGRPSTDTQYF.

This clonotype was picked up a small number of times. J is TRBJ2-6 and V is TRBV5-1; perhaps TRBD1 as D (6 bases). Per germline, CDR1 SGHRS and CDR2 YFSETQ. Trimming cost V 0 bases and J 0 bases, with 10 bases left between them. This CDR3 has 17 amino acids. The CDR3 loop reads CASSLGQESSGANVLTF. DNA for the CDR3: TGCGCCAGCAGCTTGGGACAGGAGAGCTCTGGGGCCAACGTCCTGACTTTC.

This clonotype is labeled medium-sized. The chain has TRBV29-1 and TRBJ2-7, with 8 positions matching TRBD1. Trimming took 6 bases from V and 2 from J; bases not matched to a gene: 3. CDR3 length: 12 amino acids. In germline, CDR1 is SQVTM, CDR2 ANQGSEA. CDR3 bases: TGCAGCGTGCAGGGGGCGGCCTACGAGCAGTACTTC. Protein: CSVQGAAYEQYF.

V is TRBV12-3 or TRBV12-4 and J is TRBJ2-5; 14 bases are a match to TRBD2. The CDR3 is made up of 17 amino acids. J was trimmed by 5 bases and V by 5 bases; bases with no gene match: 10. CDR3 sequence: CASSLRTSGRMRETQYF. CDR3 coding DNA: TGTGCCAGCAGTCTCAGGACTAGCGGGAGGATGAGGGAGACCCAGTACTTC.

This rearrangement joins TRBV27 to TRBJ2-1; possible D gene TRBD2, 6 bases. Germline V gives CDR1 MNHEY, CDR2 SMNVEV (reference sequence). This CDR3 is 14 amino acids long. The V end was cut by 6 bases, the J end by 9 bases, with 18 bases between. CDR3 residues: CASRPTTSSSEQFF. The DNA of the CDR3 is TGTGCCAGCAGACCAACGACTAGTTCCAGTGAGCAGTTCTTC.

This clonotype came up a few times. This CDR3 is CASSYQLASREQFF. CDR3 DNA: TGTGCCAGCAGTTACCAATTGGCTAGCCGCGAGCAGTTCTTC. J is TRBJ2-1 and V is TRBV6-5; TRBD2 might be the D (5 bases). The CDR3 totals 14 residues. V was clipped by 2 bases and J by 10 bases, with 15 bases between them. The germline gives CDR1 MNHEY, CDR2 SVGAGI.

Only one count was recorded for this clonotype. The V gene is TRBV9, the J gene TRBJ2-3, with D uncertain. There are 14 residues in the CDR3. The germline V gene encodes CDR1 SGDLS and CDR2 YYNGEE. Trimming took 4 bases from V and 3 from J, leaving 12 bases between them. DNA for the CDR3: TGTGCCAGCAGCTACCAGGTTTTGACAGATACGCAGTATTTT. This sequence encodes CASSYQVLTDTQYF.

This sequence joins TRBV19 and TRBJ2-2; weak D call: TRBD1 (5 bases). The CDR3 has 13 residues. CDR1 and CDR2 from the germline V gene are LNHDA and SQIVND (reference sequence). V lost 5 bases and J 11 bases, leaving 15 bases between the germline ends. CDR3 amino acids: CASSPLPTVELFF. For the CDR3, the DNA is TGTGCCAGTAGTCCCCTCCCGACAGTTGAGCTGTTTTTT.

This clonotype was detected a few times. The rearrangement uses TRBV27 and TRBJ2-7; tentatively, D is TRBD1 (5 bases). Germline-derived CDR1 and CDR2 are MNHEY and SMNVEV (reference sequence). Deletions cut 2 bases from V and 5 bases from J, with 13 bases between. The CDR3 loop spans 14 amino acids. The CDR3 region is CASSLTLQGNEQYF. CDR3 bases: TGTGCCAGCAGTTTAACCCTCCAGGGTAACGAGCAGTACTTC.

Within the sample, this clonotype is medium-sized. The genes are TRBV29-1 and TRBJ2-3, with 9 positions matching TRBD1. V shed 4 bases and J 6 bases; nucleotides not matched to a gene: 8. The germline V gene encodes CDR1 SQVTM and CDR2 ANQGSEA. This CDR3 contains 14 residues. The CDR3 DNA sequence: TGCAGCGTTGGCAAGGACAGGGGACGTGATACGCAGTATTTT. Translating it yields CSVGKDRGRDTQYF.